This T cell receptor (beta chain) emerged from a study of blood T cell repertoires in COVID-19. Sequenced by immunoSEQ multiplex PCR; TCRdb stores in-frame clones only, minus some. The profile covers 90,000 to 110,000 clones, with approximately 84% appearing a single time and 5.5% to 8% taken by the ten largest. There are 17 residues in the CDR3. Germline V gives CDR1 SGDLS, CDR2 YYNGEE. V gave up 7 bases and J gave up 0 bases, with 20 bases separating them. The chain links TRBV9 to TRBJ2-1; D unresolved. The sequence was collected from a woman aged 45-60 years with acute or convalescent COVID-19. Sequencing input: peripheral blood. CDR3 nucleotide sequence: TGTGCCAGCGCCAAGAATCTAGTATCGGGCTCCTACAATGAGCAGTTCTTC. This gives the protein CASAKNLVSGSYNEQFF.